This T cell receptor beta chain derives from a study of early T cells in non-severe SARS-CoV-2 infection (dated by TCRdb to the early 2020s). Notes on the research overall: Because TCR sequencing relied on bulk RNA taken from unsorted whole blood, pairing of alpha and beta chains was not possible.

The study was a case-control design nested within a healthcare worker cohort in London, UK, with weekly nasopharyngeal swab PCR tests and blood sampling. Between 23 and 31 March 2020, the week of the UK lockdown, healthcare workers were enrolled and then followed up weekly for as long as 16 weeks. General findings and caveats noted by the study authors: VDJdb matching was skewed toward anti-spike CD8 responses, so virus-specific expansions were likely underestimated and private and CD4 specificities were missed.

Preparation of the library involved 5' RACE. TCRdb shows the sequencer as NextSeq 500. Unique molecular identifiers were attached to individual cDNA molecules in the TCR library protocol so that sequencing error and PCR bias could be corrected. Both TCR alpha and beta chains were sequenced, and tight co-correlation was observed between alpha and beta sequence abundances in each sample. The published analysis was carried out like this. Decombinator V4 was used to perform V gene, J gene and CDR3 annotation of TCR sequences. TCRs were defined as expanded if a significant change between any two time points was detected under a Poisson model with p below 0.0001. TCR abundances were normalised to the total number of TCRs sequenced per sample and were expressed as counts per million. TRAV1-2 paired with TRAJ12, TRAJ20 or TRAJ33 defined MAIT TCRs, while TRAV10 paired with TRAJ18 defined iNKT TCRs. VDJdb, accessed 1 November 2021, was searched for CMV, EBV and SARS-CoV-2 annotated TCRs, with TCRs annotated for multiple antigens excluded. TCRdb reworked the public reads: Q25 trimming with fastp, MiXCR clone assembly, productive beta chains retained. Rows are combined by CDR3 protein, so each entry shows the most common genes and DNA. In this record, the V and J calls reflect TCRdb's handling and not the investigators' own analysis. This sample gives about 81,000 distinct CDR3 sequences in total; 5% to 7% of them show up just once. Roughly 8.1% of the sample belongs to the ten largest clones.

As regards this clonotype: Which antigen it targets is not known. The record has no base qualities; no much larger clone is one base away.

Germline trimming: 7 bases from V, 6 bases from J; junction bases outside gene matches: 8. Including cysteine and phenylalanine, the CDR3 has 15 amino acids. Only the CDR3 DNA stays, 45 bases, in frame from base 1. From the germline V gene, CDR1 is MDHEN and CDR2 is SYDVKM. The rearranged chain carries TRBV28 and TRBJ2-3; 12 bases in between match TRBD1. This TCR came from an adult who was a healthcare worker with PCR-confirmed SARS-CoV-2 infection or an uninfected control (not recorded which). Input material: whole blood. CDR3 loop: CASNPVGQGADTQYF. The DNA is TGTGCCAGCAACCCCGTGGGACAGGGGGCTGATACGCAGTATTTT.